The T cell receptor beta chain described here comes from a study of glioma-infiltrating T cells after dendritic cell vaccination. Study-level background: Monocyte-derived dendritic cells, cultured 6 to 8 days with IL-4 and GM-CSF, were pulsed with autologous tumor lysate. Patients received three intradermal dendritic cell vaccine injections at biweekly intervals.

Study observations and caveats: Survival was not directly related to TCR clonality in these patients.

About this clone: Its antigen remains unknown.

TCRdb's table, derived via immunoSEQ multiplex PCR, lists solely in-frame clones and lacks some. The table has tens of thousands of clones, roughly four fifths seen once. The time point here: after dendritic cell vaccination, including at tumor progression/relapse. The V gene lost 5 bases and the J gene lost 0 bases, with 7 bases spanning the gap. The CDR3 runs to 14 residues. The germline gives CDR1 SNHLY, CDR2 FYNNEI. Sequencing used blood, obtained after dendritic cell vaccination. This chain links TRBV2 with TRBJ2-2, with D unclear. The TCR sequence derives from a human donor with glioblastoma. The CDR3 bases are TGTGCCAGCAGTCCGGTACCGAACACCGGGGAGCTGTTTTTT. It yields the protein CASSPVPNTGELFF. Drawing the rest from reference TRBV2 and TRBJ2-2, the complete variable domain is EPEVTQTPSHQVTQMGQEVILRCVPISNHLYFYWYRQILGQKVEFLVSFYNNEISEKSEIFDDQFSVERPDGSNFTLKIRSTKLEDSAMYFCASSPVPNTGELFFGEGSRLTVL.